The rows below give T cell receptor beta chains drawn from one sample of a study of blood T cell repertoires in COVID-19. TCRdb keeps only in-frame clones here, not all; method: immunoSEQ multiplex PCR. This table holds a few hundred thousand clones, 85% found once. The sequenced sample consisted of peripheral blood. These TCRs come from a woman between 18 and 30 years old with acute or convalescent COVID-19. Both conserved end residues are part of each CDR3. D genes are given only for firm matches. The size field is filled for only some rows; it gives once, few, many or a size class.

j_call	clone_size	d_call	v_call	cdr3_nt	cdr3_aa
TRBJ1-1	NA	TRBD1	TRBV28	TGTGCCAGCAGTTTCCGACAGGGCAATGAAGCTTTCTTT	CASSFRQGNEAFF
TRBJ2-7	once	NA	TRBV12-5	TGTGCTAGTGGTTCGCCGACAGCTCTGGGCGAGCAGTACTTC	CASGSPTALGEQYF
TRBJ2-7	NA	NA	TRBV4-1	TGCGCCAGCAGCCAGCCCCTGGCCCGCGAGCAGTACTTC	CASSQPLAREQYF
TRBJ2-1	NA	TRBD2	TRBV6-5	TGTGCCAGCAGGCTAGCGGGGTACAATGAGCAGTTCTTC	CASRLAGYNEQFF
TRBJ1-1	NA	NA	TRBV21-1	TGTGCCAGCAGCAAAGGGGACAGACAGGGTGACACTGAAGCTTTCTTT	CASSKGDRQGDTEAFF
TRBJ2-7	NA	NA	TRBV14	TGTGCCAGCAGCCAAGGGACAGGACTATCCTACGAGCAGTACTTC	CASSQGTGLSYEQYF
TRBJ2-5	once	NA	TRBV2	TGTGCCAGCAGTGAAGTTGGAAGTCAGTGGGGTAGGGGGCAAGAGACCCAGTACTTC	CASSEVGSQWGRGQETQYF
TRBJ2-1	once	TRBD2	TRBV4-1	TGCGCCAGCAGCGAGGGCGGGAGTTCCTACAATGAGCAGTTCTTC	CASSEGGSSYNEQFF
TRBJ1-3	NA	NA	TRBV6-6	TGTGCCAGCAGTTTCAACTCTGGAAACACCATATATTTT	CASSFNSGNTIYF
TRBJ2-7	NA	TRBD1	TRBV2	TGTGCCAGCCTTCAGGGGGTCTTCTCCTACGAGCAGTACTTC	CASLQGVFSYEQYF
TRBJ2-3	NA	TRBD2	TRBV7-2	TGTGCCAGCAGCCCCGGGACTAGCGGATCCACAGATACGCAGTATTTT	CASSPGTSGSTDTQYF
TRBJ1-2	once	TRBD1	TRBV6-2/TRBV6-3	TGTGCCAGCAGTCTCGCTAGGGACAGGTTGTATGGCTACACCTTC	CASSLARDRLYGYTF
TRBJ2-1	NA	TRBD2	TRBV12-3/TRBV12-4	TGTGCCAGCAGTGCGGGGGACTACAATGAGCAGTTCTTC	CASSAGDYNEQFF
TRBJ2-5	NA	NA	TRBV7-9	TGTGCCAGCAGCCCGGGGAGGCGGATCCAAGAGACCCAGTACTTC	CASSPGRRIQETQYF
TRBJ1-6	NA	NA	TRBV30	TGTGCCTGGAGCCGCGTGGTATTTTATAATTCACCCCTCCACTTT	CAWSRVVFYNSPLHF
TRBJ1-5	once	NA	TRBV4-1	TGCGCCAGCAGCCAAAGAGCAATCCGGGGGGGGAGGTTCAATCAGCCCCAGCATTTT	CASSQRAIRGGRFNQPQHF
TRBJ1-2	NA	NA	TRBV2	TGTGCCAGCACAGCCCGTGGAGATGGCTACACCTTC	CASTARGDGYTF
TRBJ1-1	NA	TRBD1	TRBV2	TGTGCCAGCCGAACGGACAGGGGGAACACTGAAGCTTTCTTT	CASRTDRGNTEAFF
TRBJ2-3	NA	TRBD1	TRBV6-6	TGTGCCAGCAGTTACGGGACAGGAAGCACAGATACGCAGTATTTT	CASSYGTGSTDTQYF
TRBJ1-6	once	NA	TRBV18	TGTGCCAGCTCACCTTCAGGGTACAATTCACCCCTCCACTTT	CASSPSGYNSPLHF
TRBJ1-1	NA	NA	TRBV27	TGTGCCAGCAGTTTATTACCCAGGAACACTGAAGCTTTCTTT	CASSLLPRNTEAFF
TRBJ2-6	once	TRBD1	TRBV5-6	TGTGCCAGCAGCAGGGACAGGGGGTCAGCGGCCAACGTCCTGACTTTC	CASSRDRGSAANVLTF
TRBJ1-4	NA	NA	TRBV12-5	TGTGCTAGTGGTTTGGTACTGAGGAGGGATTTGGAAAAACTGTTTTTT	CASGLVLRRDLEKLFF
TRBJ1-3	NA	NA	TRBV7-6	TGTGCCAGCGGAACGGGACACCTCTCTGGAAACACCATATATTTT	CASGTGHLSGNTIYF
TRBJ1-6	NA	NA	TRBV11-2	TGTGCCAGCAGCTTAGAGTTGTCTGCACCCCTCCACTTT	CASSLELSAPLHF
TRBJ1-1	once	NA	TRBV19	TGTGCCAGTATACTTGGGGAGGCGGGCACTGAAGCTTTCTTT	CASILGEAGTEAFF
TRBJ1-2	NA	TRBD1	TRBV13	TGTGCCAGCAGTTCTCCGGGACAGGGGGACCATGGCTACACCTTC	CASSSPGQGDHGYTF
TRBJ1-5	NA	TRBD1	TRBV28	TGTGCCAGCAGTTTGTTCCCCGGCAGGGGGGATCAGCCCCAGCATTTT	CASSLFPGRGDQPQHF
TRBJ1-1	NA	TRBD1	TRBV10-1	TGCGCCAGCAGTGAAAACAGGGGGTCCACTGAAGCTTTCTTT	CASSENRGSTEAFF
TRBJ2-2	NA	NA	TRBV27	TGTGCCAGCAGCCCATCTTGGGGAGAGGCCACCGGGGAGCTGTTTTTT	CASSPSWGEATGELFF
TRBJ2-2	NA	TRBD1	TRBV28	TGTGCCAGCAGTCTACGGGACAGGGCGATCACCGGGGAGCTGTTTTTT	CASSLRDRAITGELFF
TRBJ2-1	few	TRBD1	TRBV27	TGTGCCAGCAGCAATACAGGGGCCCTTAAGGTTGTTGAGCAGTTCTTC	CASSNTGALKVVEQFF
TRBJ1-1	NA	NA	TRBV12-5	TGTGCTAGTGGTTCTCCGACAGAACGAACTGAAGCTTTCTTT	CASGSPTERTEAFF
TRBJ1-2	NA	NA	TRBV5-3	TGTGCCAGAAGCTTGATAACAGGGAACTATGGCTACACCTTC	CARSLITGNYGYTF
TRBJ2-1	NA	NA	TRBV4-2	TGTGCCAGCAGCCAAGCTGCGGGACAGACCTTCTCCTACAATGAGCAGTTCTTC	CASSQAAGQTFSYNEQFF
TRBJ1-2	NA	NA	TRBV3-1/TRBV3-2	TGTGCCAGCAGCCAAGATTCGCGGGTTGGAGGCTACACCTTC	CASSQDSRVGGYTF
TRBJ2-5	NA	TRBD1	TRBV3-1/TRBV3-2	TGTGCCAGCAGCCAAGGGGACAGCAGTCAAGAGACCCAGTACTTC	CASSQGDSSQETQYF
TRBJ1-4	NA	NA	TRBV4-1	TGCGCCAGCAGCCAAGAATGGGGGACATGGGTAAAACTGTTTTTT	CASSQEWGTWVKLFF
TRBJ1-2	NA	NA	TRBV29-1	TGCAGCGTTGCAGTTAACTATGGCTACACCTTC	CSVAVNYGYTF
TRBJ1-6	NA	NA	TRBV5-4	TGTGCCAGCAGCGCGACAGTTGGGTCACCCCTCCACTTT	CASSATVGSPLHF
TRBJ1-1	NA	NA	TRBV7-2	TGTGCCAGCAGCTTCGGGATAAACACTGAAGCTTTCTTT	CASSFGINTEAFF
TRBJ2-3	NA	TRBD1	TRBV3-1/TRBV3-2	TGTGCCAGCAGCCAAGATTGGCGTAGGGACAGGGCCACAGATACGCAGTATTTT	CASSQDWRRDRATDTQYF
TRBJ1-3	NA	NA	TRBV15	TGTGCCACCAGCAGAGAAGACCCAGGGGTCGGAAACACCATATATTTT	CATSREDPGVGNTIYF
TRBJ2-7	NA	NA	TRBV9	TGTGCCAGCAGCCGAGGGTCGGAGGGTTGGTACGAGCAGTACTTC	CASSRGSEGWYEQYF
TRBJ1-2	NA	TRBD1	TRBV24-1	TGTGCCACCAGCCGACCGGGACAGGGGATAGGTGGCTACACCTTC	CATSRPGQGIGGYTF
TRBJ1-2	NA	NA	TRBV6-5	TGTGCCAGCAGTTACGAGCCAGGTGGCTATGGCTACACCTTC	CASSYEPGGYGYTF
TRBJ2-3	NA	NA	TRBV28	TGTGCCAGCAGTTTCCCGACAGATACGCAGTATTTT	CASSFPTDTQYF
TRBJ1-5	NA	NA	TRBV12-3/TRBV12-4	TGTGCCAGCAGTTTAGGAGATCAGCCCCAGCATTTT	CASSLGDQPQHF
TRBJ2-7	NA	TRBD1	TRBV7-8	TGTGCCAGCAGCTTAACTACGGGACAGGTTTACGAGCAGTACTTC	CASSLTTGQVYEQYF
TRBJ2-3	NA	NA	TRBV7-2	TGTGCCAGCAGCAGGGGGATAACTAGCACAGATACGCAGTATTTT	CASSRGITSTDTQYF
TRBJ1-1	NA	NA	TRBV7-3	TGTGCCAGCAGCTTCTTAGTCCGGGGGAGGGACACTGAAGCTTTCTTT	CASSFLVRGRDTEAFF
TRBJ1-2	NA	NA	TRBV6-6	TGTGCCAGCAGTCGTAGACACGAGTTTAACTATGGCTACACCTTC	CASSRRHEFNYGYTF
TRBJ2-7	NA	TRBD1	TRBV19	TGTGCCAGTAGTTCGCAGGGGGATGTGGGCGAGCAGTACTTC	CASSSQGDVGEQYF
TRBJ1-2	NA	NA	TRBV27	TGTGCCAGCAGCCCCAAAATAACAGGGTTCTATGGCTACACCTTC	CASSPKITGFYGYTF
TRBJ2-7	NA	NA	TRBV9	TGTGCCAGCAGCGTATCTCCTAACAGGGCCAACGAGCAGTACTTC	CASSVSPNRANEQYF